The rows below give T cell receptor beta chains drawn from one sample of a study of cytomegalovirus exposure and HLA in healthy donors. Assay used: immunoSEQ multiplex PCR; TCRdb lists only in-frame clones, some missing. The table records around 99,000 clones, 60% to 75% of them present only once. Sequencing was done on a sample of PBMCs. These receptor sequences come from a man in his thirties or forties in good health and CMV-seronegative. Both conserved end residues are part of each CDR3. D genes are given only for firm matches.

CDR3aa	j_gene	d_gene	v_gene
CASSSTSEAYNEQFF	TRBJ2-1	TRBD2	TRBV7-9
CASSLAFVATNEKLFF	TRBJ1-4	NA	TRBV7-8
CASSLSREETQYF	TRBJ2-5	NA	TRBV27
CASSPQLDSGELFF	TRBJ2-2	NA	TRBV7-3
CASSGQGPLNSPLHF	TRBJ1-6	TRBD1	TRBV7-9
CASSWGVSGEKLFF	TRBJ1-4	NA	TRBV7-9
CASSQGYGGGGEQYF	NA	NA	TRBV4-1
CASSASSGGAEQFF	TRBJ2-1	TRBD2	TRBV27
CASSEDGVPGNTIYF	TRBJ1-3	NA	TRBV2
CASSVGLAGKADTQYF	TRBJ2-3	TRBD2	TRBV9
CASRGRVDQPQHF	TRBJ1-5	NA	TRBV19
CASSDTGTGGGGYTF	TRBJ1-2	TRBD1	TRBV5-6
CASNPRGAYEQYF	TRBJ2-7	NA	TRBV27
CASSGLGRGSYEQYF	TRBJ2-7	NA	TRBV28
CASSQTSGGAADTQYF	TRBJ2-3	TRBD2	TRBV7-3
CASSQQQELDTF	TRBJ1-2	NA	TRBV2
CASSFQGNQPQHF	TRBJ1-5	NA	TRBV27
CASTRQLSSWGYTF	TRBJ1-2	NA	TRBV28
CSVEGRHSNQPQHF	TRBJ1-5	NA	TRBV29-1
CASSARTGVFDEQYF	TRBJ2-7	TRBD1	TRBV9
CASSEASLTGQYF	TRBJ2-3	NA	TRBV6-1
CASSLVGTGGPEAFF	TRBJ1-1	TRBD1	TRBV5-4
CASSPIRETQYF	TRBJ2-5	NA	TRBV18
CASSPRTSGSTDTQYF	TRBJ2-3	TRBD2	TRBV19
CAISEVAGVRNEQYF	NA	TRBD2	TRBV10-3
CASSPFGGAGADTQYF	TRBJ2-3	NA	TRBV18
CASSPTGMMNTGELFF	TRBJ2-2	TRBD1	TRBV5-1
CASSLGGGAQNEQFF	TRBJ2-1	TRBD2	TRBV11-3
CASSSGGQPYGYTF	TRBJ1-2	TRBD1	TRBV5-1
CASSIGGGGFDEQFF	TRBJ2-1	TRBD2	TRBV19
CASSLFVEYNEQFF	TRBJ2-1	NA	TRBV11-2
CASSSGTGGGTGELFF	TRBJ2-2	TRBD1	TRBV27
CAWIPPGGPTGANVLTF	TRBJ2-6	NA	TRBV30
CASSLPSTGRITTDTQYF	TRBJ2-3	NA	TRBV7-9
CASSDGRRYEQYF	TRBJ2-7	TRBD2	TRBV25-1
CASSNRLAGGYTDTQYF	TRBJ2-3	NA	TRBV21-1
CASKAGGSAGELFF	TRBJ2-2	TRBD2	TRBV19
CASSVQRGNTEAFF	TRBJ1-1	NA	TRBV6-5
CASSGGTGGYNEQFF	TRBJ2-1	TRBD1	TRBV5-1
CAGGGTTVYNEQFF	TRBJ2-1	TRBD2	TRBV2
CASSLSSGDEQYF	TRBJ2-7	NA	TRBV7-9
CASSQELRGYSNQPQHF	TRBJ1-5	NA	TRBV4-2
CASSLADSPSGAFF	TRBJ1-1	NA	TRBV7-2
CASRTRGSNQPQHF	TRBJ1-5	NA	TRBV6-5
CAISPGQGGAFF	TRBJ1-1	TRBD1	TRBV10-3
CASSTGQGAVTTPLHF	TRBJ1-6	TRBD1	TRBV5-8
CASGKDRGRYEQYF	TRBJ2-7	TRBD1	TRBV6-1
CASSQVLGGSEQYF	TRBJ2-7	NA	TRBV4-1
CASRTGQARKDGYTF	TRBJ1-2	TRBD1	TRBV10-3
CAISDQEGYGELFF	TRBJ2-2	NA	TRBV10-3